The clone carrying this TCR beta chain was seen a single time. The assay was immunoSEQ multiplex PCR, and TCRdb's table has in-frame clones only and misses some. The table shows 2,000 or so clones, with 85% to 95% occurring only once. The data were obtained in a study of tumor T cells in aggressive B-cell lymphoma. The CDR3 consists of 16 residues. The V end was cut by 1 base, the J end by 2 bases, with 12 bases between. Germline-derived CDR1 and CDR2 are SGHVS and FNYEAQ. This sequence joins TRBV7-6 and TRBJ1-3, with no clear D. This TCR came from an adult with diffuse large B cell lymphoma. The sample consisted of tumor tissue. The CDR3 bases are TGTGCCAGCAGCTTAGACTACGCGAACCCTGGAAACACCATATATTTT. This encodes CASSLDYANPGNTIYF. The complete variable domain, with remaining parts taken from reference TRBV7-6 and TRBJ1-3, reads GAGVSQSPRYKVTKRGQDVALRCDPISGHVSLYWYRQALGQGPEFLTYFNYEAQQDKSGLPNDRFSAERPEGSISTLTIQRTEQRDSAMYRCASSLDYANPGNTIYFGEGSWLTVV.